The entry below gives a single T cell receptor (beta chain) sequence along with its context. The antigen remains undetermined. The data stem from a study of response to subunit inactivated influenza vaccine. TCRdb re-called the RT-PCR reads with MiXCR, one entry per CDR3 protein. The table records 430,000 or so distinct CDR3 sequences, roughly 9.8% of them present only once. Study findings and constraints: Each seasonal influenza vaccination, the authors suggested, recruits few new T cells.

The source material was PBMCs from blood, sampled around seven weeks after vaccination. This TCR was recovered from a man in his fifties or sixties who received an inactivated influenza vaccine.

CDR3 in amino acids: CASRGLAFNEQFF. CDR3 DNA: TGTGCCAGCAGGGGACTAGCGTTCAATGAGCAGTTCTTC. This sequence joins TRBV2 and TRBJ2-1; 10 nucleotides align to TRBD2. The CDR3 consists of 13 residues. CDR1 SNHLY and CDR2 FYNNEI come from the germline V gene. V lost 6 bases and J lost 6; bases outside the gene matches: 2.